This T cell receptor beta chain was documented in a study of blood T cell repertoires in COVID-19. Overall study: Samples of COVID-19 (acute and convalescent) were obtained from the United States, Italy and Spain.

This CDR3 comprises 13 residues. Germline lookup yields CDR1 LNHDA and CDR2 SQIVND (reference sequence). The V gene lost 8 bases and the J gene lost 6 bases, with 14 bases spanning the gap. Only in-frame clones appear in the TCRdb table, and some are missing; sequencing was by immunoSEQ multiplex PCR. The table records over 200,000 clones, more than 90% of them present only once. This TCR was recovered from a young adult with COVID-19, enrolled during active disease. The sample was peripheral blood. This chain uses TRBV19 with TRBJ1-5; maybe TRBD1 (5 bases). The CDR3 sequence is CASADSVSQPQHF. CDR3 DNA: TGTGCCAGTGCCGACAGTGTTTCTCAGCCCCAGCATTTT.